The rows below give T cell receptor beta chains drawn from one sample of a study of tumor-infiltrating lymphocytes in primary liver carcinoma. TCRdb independently ran MiXCR on the multiplex PCR reads; one entry per CDR3 protein. Of some 180,000 distinct CDR3 sequences in the sample, 60% were seen once. Sample: peripheral blood. The source of these receptors is a man aged 35-49 years with primary liver carcinoma and hepatitis B virus infection. Both conserved end residues are part of each CDR3. A D gene is named only where the DNA matches it firmly. Clone size, where shown, is once, few, many, or a class for clones that have expanded.

V: TRBV4-1; J: TRBJ1-3; size: few; D: .; CDR3: CASSQVNVNSGNTIYF; DNA: TGCGCCAGCAGCCAAGTCAACGTAAACTCTGGAAACACCATATATTTT
V: TRBV7-9; J: TRBJ2-5; size: .; D: TRBD2; CDR3: CASRPGRGAIGETQYF; DNA: TGTGCCAGCAGACCAGGGAGGGGTGCTATTGGGGAGACCCAGTACTTC
V: TRBV10-1; J: TRBJ2-5; size: few; D: .; CDR3: CASHPVGGETQYF; DNA: TGCGCCAGCCACCCTGTCGGGGGCGAGACCCAGTACTTC
V: TRBV29-1; J: TRBJ2-7; size: .; D: TRBD2; CDR3: CSVLTAGVVEQYF; DNA: TGCAGCGTTCTAACAGCGGGAGTCGTGGAGCAGTACTTC
V: TRBV11-2; J: TRBJ1-4; size: many; D: .; CDR3: CASSLDGAANEKLFF; DNA: TGTGCCAGCAGCTTAGATGGTGCTGCTAATGAAAAACTGTTTTTT
V: TRBV12-3/TRBV12-4; J: TRBJ1-5; size: .; D: .; CDR3: CASSLRFFDEPQHF; DNA: TGTGCCAGCAGTCTCAGGTTTTTTGATGAGCCCCAGCATTTT
V: TRBV4-1; J: TRBJ1-5; size: many; D: .; CDR3: CASSQGGLNNQPQHF; DNA: TGCGCCAGCAGCCAAGGGGGGTTGAATAATCAGCCCCAGCATTTT
V: TRBV12-3/TRBV12-4; J: TRBJ2-7; size: few; D: TRBD2; CDR3: CASRERETSYEQYF; DNA: TGTGCCAGCAGGGAGCGGGAAACCTCCTACGAGCAGTACTTC
V: TRBV12-5; J: TRBJ1-1; size: .; D: .; CDR3: CASGQDSHTEAFF; DNA: TGTGCTAGTGGGCAAGACAGCCACACTGAGGCTTTCTTT
V: TRBV6-5; J: TRBJ2-7; size: few; D: TRBD2; CDR3: CASSYSLAASSYEQYF; DNA: TGTGCCAGCAGTTACAGCCTAGCGGCCAGCTCCTACGAGCAGTACTTC
V: TRBV29-1; J: TRBJ2-1; size: .; D: TRBD2; CDR3: CSVEAGGTYSEQFF; DNA: TGCAGCGTTGAAGCGGGAGGAACCTACAGTGAGCAGTTCTTC
V: TRBV4-2; J: TRBJ2-7; size: .; D: .; CDR3: CVSSQDPYYEQYF; DNA: TGTGTCAGCAGCCAAGATCCGTATTACGAGCAGTACTTC
V: TRBV7-9; J: TRBJ2-3; size: .; D: TRBD2; CDR3: CASSLLTSGRSDTQYF; DNA: TGTGCCAGCAGCTTATTAACTAGCGGGAGGTCAGATACGCAGTATTTT
V: TRBV11-2; J: TRBJ1-6; size: .; D: .; CDR3: CASSLLENSPLHF; DNA: TGTGCCAGCAGCTTATTAGAGAATTCACCCCTCCACTTT
V: TRBV4-2; J: TRBJ2-7; size: .; D: TRBD1; CDR3: CASSQDGTGVIHEQYF; DNA: TGTGCCAGCAGCCAGGATGGGACAGGGGTGATCCACGAGCAGTACTTC
V: TRBV11-2; J: TRBJ1-2; size: .; D: .; CDR3: CASSLGMGYGYTF; DNA: TGTGCCAGCAGCTTGGGTATGGGGTATGGTTACACCTTC
V: TRBV21-1; J: TRBJ2-7; size: .; D: .; CDR3: CASIPSYEQYF; DNA: TGTGCCAGCATACCCTCATACGAGCAGTACTTC
V: TRBV28; J: TRBJ1-2; size: .; D: TRBD1; CDR3: CASSRDRYGPGYTF; DNA: TGTGCCAGCAGCCGGGACAGGTACGGGCCTGGCTACACCTTC
V: TRBV11-2; J: TRBJ2-2; size: .; D: TRBD1; CDR3: CTSGLGQDTGELFF; DNA: TGTACCAGCGGACTCGGACAGGACACCGGGGAACTGTTTTTT
V: TRBV4-2; J: TRBJ1-1; size: few; D: TRBD1; CDR3: CASSQTGDFGTEAFF; DNA: TGTGCCAGCAGCCAGACAGGGGACTTCGGCACTGAAGCTTTCTTT
V: TRBV12-3/TRBV12-4; J: TRBJ2-2; size: .; D: .; CDR3: CASSPRTGELFF; DNA: TGTGCCAGCAGTCCTCGGACAGGGGAGCTGTTTTTT
V: TRBV12-3/TRBV12-4; J: TRBJ2-5; size: .; D: TRBD2; CDR3: CATCWGGTKVTQYF; DNA: TGTGCCACTTGCTGGGGCGGGACTAAGGTGACCCAGTACTTC
V: TRBV7-9; J: TRBJ2-1; size: once; D: .; CDR3: CASTDRDPGYSEQFF; DNA: TGTGCCAGCACCGATAGGGACCCAGGGTACAGTGAGCAGTTCTTC
V: TRBV12-3/TRBV12-4; J: TRBJ2-7; size: .; D: .; CDR3: CASSSKGEQYF; DNA: TGTGCCAGCAGTTCAAAGGGCGAGCAGTACTTC
V: TRBV11-2; J: TRBJ2-1; size: .; D: .; CDR3: CASSPPQMGGEQFF; DNA: TGTGCCAGCAGCCCCCCTCAGATGGGCGGTGAGCAGTTCTTC
V: TRBV12-3/TRBV12-4; J: TRBJ2-4; size: few; D: .; CDR3: CASSGVGDIQYF; DNA: TGTGCCAGCAGCGGGGTAGGAGACATTCAGTACTTC
V: TRBV29-1; J: TRBJ2-3; size: .; D: .; CDR3: CSASGSTMRGTQYF; DNA: TGCAGCGCCAGTGGCTCGACGATGAGGGGGACGCAGTATTTT
V: TRBV11-2; J: TRBJ2-1; size: once; D: TRBD2; CDR3: CTSKTSPLRNDQSF; DNA: TGTACCAGCAAGACTAGCCCACTACGAAATGACCAGTCCTTC
V: TRBV6-5; J: TRBJ2-3; size: few; D: .; CDR3: CATARYRDTQYF; DNA: TGTGCCACAGCACGATACCGGGATACGCAGTATTTT
V: TRBV7-8; J: TRBJ2-1; size: many; D: .; CDR3: CASTLRGEQFF; DNA: TGTGCCAGCACTCTTAGGGGTGAGCAGTTCTTC
V: TRBV11-2; J: TRBJ2-3; size: .; D: .; CDR3: CASSLGGYTDAQYF; DNA: TGTGCCAGCAGCCTCGGAGGCTACACAGATGCGCAGTATTTT
V: TRBV4-2; J: TRBJ1-2; size: many; D: .; CDR3: CASSQGRGGYRGYTF; DNA: TGTGCCAGCAGCCAAGGGAGGGGCGGTTATCGTGGCTACACCTTC
V: TRBV4-2; J: TRBJ2-2; size: .; D: TRBD2; CDR3: CASSSGAVTRELFF; DNA: TGTGCCAGCAGTAGCGGGGCGGTCACCAGGGAGCTGTTTTTT
V: TRBV6-5; J: TRBJ2-1; size: .; D: TRBD1; CDR3: CVSRVTGAIDTYNEQFF; DNA: TGTGTCAGCAGGGTCACAGGGGCAATCGATACCTACAATGAGCAGTTCTTC
V: TRBV6-5; J: TRBJ2-7; size: .; D: TRBD1; CDR3: CASKGQGIEQYF; DNA: TGTGCCAGTAAGGGACAGGGGATCGAGCAGTACTTC
V: TRBV11-2; J: TRBJ2-3; size: .; D: .; CDR3: CARSQAAVAMNTQYF; DNA: TGTGCCCGCAGTCAGGCGGCGGTAGCCATGAATACGCAGTATTTT
V: TRBV10-3; J: TRBJ1-5; size: few; D: TRBD1; CDR3: CATSGQYSNQPQHF; DNA: TGTGCCACCTCGGGACAGTATAGCAATCAGCCCCAGCATTTT
V: TRBV5-1; J: TRBJ2-7; size: .; D: TRBD2; CDR3: CASRTSPSGAYEQYF; DNA: TGCGCCAGCAGGACGAGCCCTAGCGGAGCCTACGAGCAGTACTTC
V: TRBV29-1; J: TRBJ2-1; size: many; D: TRBD2; CDR3: CSVEGLAGHNEQFF; DNA: TGCAGCGTTGAAGGTCTAGCGGGGCACAATGAGCAGTTCTTC
V: TRBV10-3; J: TRBJ2-3; size: .; D: TRBD2; CDR3: CAISKGLAGGSADTQYF; DNA: TGTGCCATCAGTAAGGGACTAGCGGGAGGGAGCGCAGATACGCAGTATTTT
V: TRBV1; J: TRBJ2-1; size: .; D: .; CDR3: CTSSQSPTGGSYNEQFF; DNA: TGCACCAGCAGCCAATCCCCCACCGGGGGGTCCTACAATGAGCAGTTCTTT
V: TRBV11-2; J: TRBJ2-2; size: .; D: TRBD1; CDR3: CASSLIWQGAPGELFF; DNA: TGTGCCAGCAGCTTAATTTGGCAGGGGGCCCCCGGGGAGCTGTTTTTT
V: TRBV29-1; J: TRBJ2-5; size: .; D: TRBD2; CDR3: CSVNSGIRLEIQYF; DNA: TGCAGCGTTAATAGCGGGATCCGTCTAGAGATCCAGTACTTC
V: TRBV14; J: TRBJ2-1; size: once; D: .; CDR3: CARSPGTGGYNEQFF; DNA: TGTGCCAGGAGCCCCGGGACTGGGGGTTACAATGAGCAGTTCTTC
V: TRBV10-2; J: TRBJ1-5; size: few; D: .; CDR3: CASSESSYQPQHF; DNA: TGCGCCAGCAGTGAGTCTTCTTATCAGCCCCAGCATTTT
V: TRBV5-6; J: TRBJ2-1; size: .; D: .; CDR3: CANSLVWTAHYNEQLF; DNA: TGTGCCAACAGCTTGGTTTGGACAGCCCACTACAACGAGCAGCTCTTC
V: TRBV4-2; J: TRBJ2-1; size: few; D: .; CDR3: CASSQDRDNYQQFF; DNA: TGTGCCAGCAGCCAAGATCGAGACAACTATCAGCAGTTCTTC
V: TRBV29-1; J: TRBJ2-7; size: many; D: .; CDR3: CSVGLPTYEQYF; DNA: TGCAGCGTTGGGTTGCCAACCTACGAGCAGTACTTC
V: TRBV2; J: TRBJ2-3; size: .; D: .; CDR3: CTSSAQGTTQYF; DNA: TGTACCAGCAGTGCGCAGGGGACTACGCAGTATTTT
V: TRBV12-3/TRBV12-4; J: TRBJ1-3; size: .; D: TRBD1; CDR3: CASSGQGARGNTIYF; DNA: TGTGCCAGCAGTGGACAGGGGGCCCGGGGAAACACCATATATTTT
V: TRBV10-2; J: TRBJ2-3; size: .; D: .; CDR3: CASKGYSTDTQYF; DNA: TGCGCCAGCAAAGGGTATAGCACAGATACGCAGTATTTT
V: TRBV12-3/TRBV12-4; J: TRBJ2-2; size: .; D: TRBD1; CDR3: CASSLQGARRELFF; DNA: TGTGCCAGCAGTTTACAGGGGGCCAGGAGGGAGCTGTTTTTT
V: TRBV6-5; J: TRBJ2-7; size: .; D: .; CDR3: CASSYGWDPYEQYF; DNA: TGTGCCAGCAGTTACGGGTGGGACCCCTACGAGCAGTACTTC